This TCR beta chain emerged from a study of blood T cell repertoires in COVID-19. Data came from immunoSEQ multiplex PCR; TCRdb stores just in-frame clones and leaves some out. The sample lists about 320,000 clones; about 85% were seen once. The germline CDR1 and CDR2 sequences are SGHAT and FQNNGV. CDR3 length: 15 amino acids. Trimming took off 4 bases at V and 2 bases at J, with 11 bases between the two ends. The chain is built from TRBV11-2 and TRBJ2-2; D uncertain. The source is a woman between 25 and 40 years old who had been exposed to COVID-19. The source material was PBMCs or T cells enriched from blood (not recorded which). The CDR3, as DNA: TGTGCCAGCAGCTCGACCGGGTCTAACACCGGGGAGCTGTTTTTT. Translation: CASSSTGSNTGELFF.